This T cell receptor (beta chain) was identified in a study of beta chain features in type 1 diabetes. As for the study in general: The patient and healthy donor groups were comparable for age, gender and cell yields.

The investigators reverse transcribed all of the isolated RNA, so they sequenced expressed TCRB transcripts. The assay was immunoSEQ multiplex PCR, and TCRdb's table has in-frame clones only and misses some. The data show about 660,000 clones, with about 14% seen just once and nearly 0.04% held by the top ten. The CDR3 totals 14 residues. Germline V gene sequence: CDR1 SGDLS, CDR2 YYNGEE. V was clipped by 2 bases and J by 4 bases; unmatched bases: 5. General study points: VDJ junctions from patients with type 1 diabetes contained fewer insertions and more deletions. The analysis here could not establish whether HLA type shapes TCRB rearrangement. Over-representation of high TCR-expressing cells was a possible consequence of cDNA sequencing. TCRB CDR3s from Type 1 diabetes patients were moderately but significantly shorter in all four CD4+ subsets.

As concerns this clone: The target antigen is unknown. The sample carries other DNA sequences with the same CDR3.

The clonotype comes from a man between 18 and 35 years old with type 1 diabetes. The chain employs TRBV9 and TRBJ1-2; TRBD1 agrees at 7 bases. The sequenced sample was naive CD4+ T cells from blood. The CDR3 bases are TGTGCCAGCAGCGTGGGACAGCTCTTCTATGGCTACACCTTC. Protein sequence: CASSVGQLFYGYTF.